This T cell receptor (beta chain) came from a study of OX40 agonist ivuxolimab in advanced cancers. Study in general: Patients assigned to dose escalation were diagnosed with hepatocellular carcinoma, melanoma, renal cell or head and neck cancer.

Study conclusions and caveats: Normalized T-cell clonal expansion was also low in a subset of nonresponders. It was not determined which antigens were specifically recognized by the peripheral T cells that had undergone clonal expansion.

Details on this clone: The antigen is unknown.

TCRdb's table, derived via immunoSEQ multiplex PCR, lists solely in-frame clones and lacks some. The data hold approximately 77,000 clones, with around 93% observed a single time. With baseline, cycle 4 day 1, and cycle 7 day 1 as timepoints, blood was sampled. The input for sequencing was CD4+ or CD8+ T cells sorted from blood, taken in a trial of the OX40 agonist ivuxolimab. This TCR was sampled from an adult with an advanced solid tumor such as melanoma, head and neck, liver or kidney cancer.

The CDR3 DNA is TGTGCCAGCAGCAAAGACAATCTCCAGCCCCAGCATTTT. Protein: CASSKDNLQPQHF. The chain recombines TRBV21-1 with TRBJ1-5; the table assigns TRBD1, which was not confirmed against the DNA. TRBV21-1 is a known pseudogene. The CDR3 loop spans 13 amino acids.